The rows below give T cell receptor beta chains drawn from one sample of a study of cytomegalovirus exposure and HLA in healthy donors. Using immunoSEQ multiplex PCR, the repertoire was profiled, and TCRdb retains in-frame clones only, with some absent. The sample shows around 88,000 clones, around 74% of them seen only once. Material: PBMCs. The receptors derive from a man aged 50 to 60 in good health and CMV-seropositive. Each CDR3 is given with its conserved first and last residue. Each record gives: J gene, clone size, D gene, V gene, CDR3 protein, CDR3 DNA. A D gene is named only where the DNA matches it firmly. Some rows mark clone size as missing; the rest say once, few, many or name a class of expanded clone.

TRBJ2-2,.,.,TRBV6-4,CASRKQTGNTGELFF,TGTGCCAGCAGAAAACAGACAGGGAACACCGGGGAGCTGTTTTTT
TRBJ1-4,.,.,TRBV2,CASIMKPGGNEKLFF,TGTGCCAGCATTATGAAACCCGGAGGTAATGAAAAACTGTTTTTT
TRBJ1-1,.,.,TRBV7-9,CASSKAGVGTEAFF,TGTGCCAGCAGCAAAGCAGGGGTTGGCACTGAAGCTTTCTTT
TRBJ1-1,few,.,TRBV19,CASSPHGGGTEAFF,TGTGCCAGTAGTCCCCACGGGGGAGGTACTGAAGCTTTCTTT
TRBJ2-1,.,.,TRBV27,CASSPPGVGINEQFF,TGTGCCAGCAGTCCTCCGGGGGTGGGGATCAATGAGCAGTTCTTC
TRBJ2-7,.,TRBD2,TRBV2,CASSVWTSGVSSYEQYF,TGTGCCAGCAGTGTGTGGACTAGCGGGGTCAGCTCCTACGAGCAGTACTTC
TRBJ1-2,.,.,TRBV6-1,CASSERPSGGYTF,TGTGCCAGCAGTGAGAGGCCATCCGGGGGCTACACCTTC
TRBJ2-7,.,.,TRBV6-1,CASSELAGARNEQYF,TGTGCCAGCAGTGAGTTGGCGGGGGCGAGGAACGAGCAGTACTTC
TRBJ1-2,.,.,TRBV7-9,CASSLSPSYYGYTF,TGTGCCAGCAGCTTATCCCCCTCTTACTATGGCTACACCTTC
TRBJ1-2,.,.,TRBV18,CASSPGRQGYGYTF,TGTGCCAGCTCACCCGGCCGCCAGGGCTATGGCTACACCTTC
TRBJ2-3,once,.,TRBV6-5,CASSYLGGDTQYF,TGTGCCAGCAGTTACTTGGGAGGAGATACGCAGTATTTT
TRBJ2-5,.,.,TRBV4-3,CASSQDATSRETQYF,TGCGCCAGCAGCCAAGACGCTACTAGCAGGGAGACCCAGTACTTC
TRBJ2-5,.,.,TRBV18,CASSKSPETQYF,TGTGCCAGCTCTAAATCCCCAGAGACCCAGTACTTC
TRBJ2-7,.,.,TRBV19,CASSIQGTAYEQYF,TGTGCCAGTAGTATCCAGGGAACAGCCTACGAGCAGTACTTC
TRBJ2-7,.,.,TRBV4-1,CASSQGLGGYEQYF,TGCGCCAGCAGCCAAGGTCTGGGGGGATACGAGCAGTACTTC
TRBJ2-6,.,.,TRBV7-2,CASSFGSSSGANVLTF,TGTGCCAGCAGCTTTGGTTCCAGCTCTGGGGCCAACGTCCTGACTTTC
TRBJ2-1,few,.,TRBV7-9,CASSLSREQFF,TGTGCCAGCAGCTTAAGCCGAGAGCAGTTCTTC
TRBJ1-1,once,.,TRBV18,CASSKSGSTEAFF,TGTGCCAGCTCAAAATCAGGGTCCACTGAAGCTTTCTTT
TRBJ1-6,.,TRBD1,TRBV19,CASSMGTDNSPLHF,TGTGCCAGTAGTATGGGGACAGATAATTCACCCCTCCACTTT
TRBJ2-3,.,.,TRBV29-1,CSSRGTTDTQYF,TGCAGCTCCAGGGGCACCACAGATACGCAGTATTTT
TRBJ1-2,.,TRBD1,TRBV29-1,CSVEIGQGKRDYGYTF,TGCAGCGTTGAAATCGGACAGGGGAAAAGGGACTATGGCTACACCTTC
TRBJ2-1,few,TRBD1,TRBV4-2,CASSQETGYAFYNEQFF,TGTGCCAGCAGCCAGGAGACAGGGTACGCCTTCTACAATGAGCAGTTCTTC